The 24 T cell receptor beta chains in this list originate from one sample, sequenced in a study of beta chain features in type 1 diabetes (dated by TCRdb to 2017 to 2018). Receptor libraries were prepared by the immunoSEQ multiplex PCR assay. The entire amount of isolated RNA was reverse transcribed using the High Capacity cDNA Reverse Transcription Kit, so the sequenced TCRB transcripts were expressed ones. TCRdb holds this immuneACCESS table with in-frame rearrangements only. Some clones are missing; in checked studies, unresolved V genes explain under half, and the rest has no known cause. The sample table lists 45,000 to 60,000 clones, roughly 45% of them with a count of one. The ten biggest clones cover less than 0.15% of the sample. Their cognate antigens are unknown. What the authors observed across the whole study: Type 1 diabetes patients showed a moderate but significant shortening of TCRB CDR3 length in all four CD4+ subsets.

The sample was stem cell memory CD4+ T cells from blood. This specimen's cell subset or site label, interpreted: stem cell-like memory CD4+ T cells. These receptors originate from a man aged 25-45 years with type 1 diabetes.

This clone was observed a handful of times. This chain connects TRBV27 to TRBJ2-7; 8 positions agree with TRBD1. After removal of 6 bases from V and 2 bases from J, the junction contained 6 bases not matched to a gene. The CDR3 is made up of 14 amino acids. CDR1 and CDR2 (germline): MNHEY, SMNVEV (reference sequence). In nucleotides, the CDR3 is TGTGCCAGCAGCCGGACAGGGAAGGCCTACGAGCAGTACTTC. The encoded protein is CASSRTGKAYEQYF.

CDR3 sequence reads: CASRGTRGTQYF. CDR3 in DNA: TGTGCCAGCAGAGGAACCCGGGGGACCCAGTACTTC. The chain employs TRBV6-1 and TRBJ2-5, with D possibly matching TRBD2 (5 bases). CDR3 length: 12 residues. Trimming took off 6 bases at V and 7 bases at J, with 12 bases between the two ends. Per the germline V gene, CDR1 is MNHNS and CDR2 is SASEGT.

The chain joins TRBV19 to TRBJ2-7, with TRBD2 identical over 10 bases. CDR1 is LNHDA and CDR2 is SQIVND in the germline V gene (reference sequence). V gave up 4 bases and J gave up 3 bases; unmatched junction bases: 15. The CDR3 extends over 18 amino acids. This CDR3 is CASSRQGLAGVEYYEQYF. CDR3 sequence (DNA): TGTGCCAGTAGTAGGCAAGGGCTAGCGGGAGTGGAATACTACGAGCAGTACTTC.

This clone was picked up one time. V and J are TRBV5-1 and TRBJ2-5, with TRBD2 matching 7 bases. J gave up 1 base and V 4 bases, and 7 bases lay outside the gene matches. The CDR3 loop spans 15 amino acids. Per the germline V gene, CDR1 is SGHRS and CDR2 is YFSETQ. The CDR3 nucleotides read TGCGCCAGCAGCGCCCGAGAGCGGGGCCAAGAGACCCAGTACTTC. It encodes CASSARERGQETQYF. Variable domain in full (rest from reference TRBV5-1 and TRBJ2-5): KAGVTQTPRYLIKTRGQQVTLSCSPISGHRSVSWYQQTPGQGLQFLFEYFSETQRNKGNFPGRFSGRQFSNSRSEMNVSTLELGDSALYLCASSARERGQETQYFGPGTRLLVL.

To note about this clone: At one end, the junction sequence differs from germline, possibly due to a read error. The chain uses TRBV11-2 and TRBJ2-5; 9 nucleotides line up with TRBD2. CDR3 length: 16 residues. Germline V gives CDR1 SGHAT, CDR2 FQNNGV. The CDR3 sequence is CASSLELAGGQETQYF. The DNA for the CDR3 is TGTGCCAGCAGCCTAGAACTAGCGGGTGGCCAAGAGACCCAGTACTTC.

The chain recombines TRBV9 with TRBJ2-7; D might be TRBD2 (5 bases). This CDR3 spans 14 amino acids. The V end lost 4 bases, the J end lost 3 bases, and 14 bases lay between the germline ends. CDR1 and CDR2 (germline): SGDLS, YYNGEE. CDR3 nucleotide sequence: TGTGCCAGCAGCACGGGTGACGGGAACTACGAGCAGTACTTC. Translated, it gives CASSTGDGNYEQYF.

V and J are TRBV28 and TRBJ1-5; perhaps TRBD1 as D (5 bases). The ends were cut back, 5 bases at V and 4 bases at J, with 9 bases in the middle. The CDR3 consists of 13 residues. Germline CDR1 is MDHEN and CDR2 is SYDVKM. CDR3 sequence reads: CASSRDSNQPQHF. The CDR3 DNA is TGTGCCAGCAGTCGAGACAGTAATCAGCCCCAGCATTTT.

V is TRBV28 and J is TRBJ2-5; a weak D match, TRBD1 (5 bases). The CDR3 has 13 amino acids. Germline V gives CDR1 MDHEN, CDR2 SYDVKM. Trimming cost V 4 bases and J 7 bases, with 13 bases left between them. The CDR3 DNA is TGTGCCAGCAGTTCCAGGGTTCTCGGGACCCAGTACTTC. It specifies CASSSRVLGTQYF.

CDR3 loop: CASSRDIQDEQFF. For the CDR3, the DNA is TGTGCCAGCAGCAGGGACATTCAAGATGAGCAGTTCTTC. The V gene is TRBV9, the J gene TRBJ2-1; tentatively, D is TRBD1 (6 bases). The CDR3 extends over 13 amino acids. Germline assignment: CDR1 SGDLS and CDR2 YYNGEE. V shed 4 bases and J shed 8 bases, with 13 bases lying between them.

The rearrangement links TRBV14 to TRBJ2-1, with D possibly being TRBD1 (6 bases). This CDR3 is 14 amino acids long. Between the trimmed V and J ends, which lost 2 bases and 1 base, there was a span of 6 bases. CDR1 and CDR2 from the germline V gene are SGHDN and FVKESK. DNA of the CDR3: TGTGCCAGCAGCCAAAGGGGGTCCTACAATGAGCAGTTCTTC. Its protein product is CASSQRGSYNEQFF. Variable domain in full (rest from reference TRBV14 and TRBJ2-1): EAGVTQFPSHSVIEKGQTVTLRCDPISGHDNLYWYRRVMGKEIKFLLHFVKESKQDESGMPNNRFLAERTGGTYSTLKVQPAELEDSGVYFCASSQRGSYNEQFFGPGTRLTVL.

There are a few counts of this clone. The V and J genes are TRBV7-3 and TRBJ2-1; tentatively, D is TRBD2 (6 bases). Germline values: CDR1 SGHTA, CDR2 FQGTGA. V lost 1 base and J lost 4, with 11 bases in between. The CDR3 has 15 residues. Here the CDR3 reads CASSLSASGYNEQFF. CDR3 nucleotides: TGTGCCAGCAGCTTAAGTGCCAGCGGGTACAATGAGCAGTTCTTC. Full variable domain (outside the CDR3, taken from reference TRBV7-3 and TRBJ2-1): GAGVSQTPSNKVTEKGKYVELRCDPISGHTALYWYRQSLGQGPEFLIYFQGTGAADDSGLPNDRFFAVRPEGSVSTLKIQRTERGDSAVYLCASSLSASGYNEQFFGPGTRLTVL.

The chain employs TRBV29-1 and TRBJ2-3; 16 positions agree with TRBD2. V was clipped by 4 bases and J by 4 bases; unmatched bases: 2. The CDR3 totals 15 residues. Looked up from germline, CDR1 is SQVTM and CDR2 is ANQGSEA. DNA of the CDR3: TGCAGCGTTGTGGGGACTAGCGGGGGGGCAGATACGCAGTATTTT. Protein product: CSVVGTSGGADTQYF.

This clone was found a few times. This rearrangement joins TRBV7-2 to TRBJ2-7, with no clear D. V dropped 5 bases and J dropped 0 bases, with 8 bases sitting between them. The CDR3 spans 13 residues. Looked up from germline, CDR1 is SGHTA and CDR2 is FQGNSA. CDR3 coding DNA: TGTGCCAGCAGCCGGCGGAGCTCCTACGAGCAGTACTTC. Amino acid sequence: CASSRRSSYEQYF. The variable domain in full, completed from reference TRBV7-2 and TRBJ2-7, reads GAGVSQSPSNKVTEKGKDVELRCDPISGHTALYWYRQSLGQGLEFLIYFQGNSAPDKSGLPSDRFSAERTGGSVSTLTIQRTQQEDSAVYLCASSRRSSYEQYFGPGTRLTVT.

A single count supports this clone. The chain joins TRBV28 to TRBJ2-5; 9 nucleotides match TRBD1. The DNA end lines up better with TRBJ2-7; the J call may be wrong. Germline V gives CDR1 MDHEN, CDR2 SYDVKM. The CDR3 consists of 15 residues. CDR3: CASSPPGQGSDEQYF. CDR3 nucleotide sequence: TGTGCCAGCAGCCCTCCGGGACAGGGATCGGACGAGCAGTACTTC.

The chain links TRBV7-2 to TRBJ1-5; D is perhaps TRBD1 (5 bases). CDR1 and CDR2 (germline): SGHTA, FQGNSA. Trimming cost V 5 bases and J 6 bases, with 20 bases left between them. This CDR3 is 16 amino acids long. In DNA form, the CDR3 reads TGTGCCAGCAGCCCCCACCGGGCGGGGGTGGGTCAGCCCCAGCATTTT. Translated, it gives CASSPHRAGVGQPQHF. Full variable domain (outside the CDR3, taken from reference TRBV7-2 and TRBJ1-5): GAGVSQSPSNKVTEKGKDVELRCDPISGHTALYWYRQSLGQGLEFLIYFQGNSAPDKSGLPSDRFSAERTGGSVSTLTIQRTQQEDSAVYLCASSPHRAGVGQPQHFGDGTRLSIL.

The rearrangement links TRBV27 to TRBJ1-2; D gene uncertain. The CDR3 consists of 13 residues. CDR1 is MNHEY and CDR2 is SMNVEV in the germline V gene (reference sequence). The V end was cut by 0 bases, the J end by 4 bases, with 6 bases between. The CDR3 sequence: CASSLSAGYGYTF. CDR3 nucleotides: TGTGCCAGCAGTTTATCGGCAGGCTATGGCTACACCTTC.

This clone was counted only a few times. V usage is TRBV4-2 and J usage is TRBJ2-7; no reliable D call. CDR1 LGHNA and CDR2 YNFKEQ come from the germline V gene. V dropped 0 bases and J dropped 3 bases, with 9 bases sitting between them. The CDR3 is made up of 14 amino acids. CDR3 region: CASSQDFSIYEQYF. CDR3 DNA sequence: TGTGCCAGCAGCCAAGATTTCAGTATCTACGAGCAGTACTTC.

The rearrangement uses TRBV4-3 and TRBJ2-6; no clear D gene. The germline V and J ends were trimmed by 4 bases and 1 base, with 11 bases remaining between them. This CDR3 contains 16 residues. Germline CDR1 and CDR2: LGHNA and YSLEER. The CDR3 here is CASSPWAASGANVLTF. CDR3 sequence (DNA): TGCGCCAGCAGCCCTTGGGCAGCATCTGGGGCCAACGTCCTGACTTTC.

The chain links TRBV19 to TRBJ2-7; 7 bases are shared with TRBD1. This CDR3 region has 12 residues. V was clipped by 6 bases and J by 13 bases; unmatched bases: 12. Germline assignment: CDR1 LNHDA and CDR2 SQIVND (reference sequence). The CDR3, as DNA: TGTGCCAGTAGCAACCCCGGGACAGCGAGTTACTTC. Translated, it gives CASSNPGTASYF.

V gene TRBV7-9 combines with J gene TRBJ2-2; D is possibly TRBD1 (5 bases). Deletions cut 9 bases from V and 6 bases from J, with 17 bases between. Germline V lookup: CDR1 SEHNR, CDR2 FQNEAQ (reference sequence). The CDR3 contains 14 residues. CDR3: CASNPQGVAGELFF. In DNA form, the CDR3 reads TGTGCCAGTAACCCTCAGGGTGTTGCCGGGGAGCTGTTTTTT. The variable domain in full, completed from reference TRBV7-9 and TRBJ2-2, reads DTGVSQNPRHKITKRGQNVTFRCDPISEHNRLYWYRQTLGQGPEFLTYFQNEAQLEKSRLLSDRFSAERPKGSFSTLEIQRTEQGDSAMYLCASNPQGVAGELFFGEGSRLTVL.

The chain couples TRBV28 to TRBJ2-1, with TRBD2 matching 8 bases. Germline CDR1 is MDHEN and CDR2 is SYDVKM. The CDR3 consists of 16 residues. J gave up 3 bases and V 5 bases, and 9 bases lay outside the gene matches. CDR3 in DNA: TGTGCCAGCAGTCAGAGCGGGAGCACGTTCTACAATGAGCAGTTCTTC. It specifies CASSQSGSTFYNEQFF.

This clone has a handful of counts. CDR3 nucleotide sequence: TGTGCCAGCTCACCCTACGGGACAGGGGGCTCTGGCTACACCTTC. Translated, it gives CASSPYGTGGSGYTF. The chain is built from TRBV18 and TRBJ1-2; 12 positions agree with TRBD1. CDR1 and CDR2 (germline): KGHSH, LQKENI. V lost 3 bases to trimming and J lost 7 bases; unmatched junction nucleotides: 6. The CDR3 length is 15 residues.

This clone came up a few times. The chain uses TRBV2 and TRBJ2-7; 9 bases agree with TRBD2. J was trimmed by 2 bases and V by 6 bases; bases with no gene match: 2. Germline loops: CDR1 SNHLY, CDR2 FYNNEI. The CDR3 runs to 13 residues. In DNA form, the CDR3 reads TGTGCCAGCAGAGCTAGCGGGGCCTACGAGCAGTACTTC. It specifies CASRASGAYEQYF.

The chain is built from TRBV2 and TRBJ1-5; D not resolved. The V end was cut by 8 bases, the J end by 4 bases, with 9 bases between. Germline V lookup: CDR1 SNHLY, CDR2 FYNNEI. The CDR3 runs to 12 residues. The chain's CDR3 is CASCAGNQPQHF. The CDR3 DNA sequence: TGTGCCAGCTGTGCGGGGAATCAGCCCCAGCATTTT.